This T cell receptor (beta chain) appears in the sequencing data of a study of blood T cell repertoires in COVID-19. The overall study: The samples span acute and convalescent COVID-19 from the United States, Italy and Spain.

Measured with immunoSEQ multiplex PCR; TCRdb has only the in-frame clones, and not every one. Of 95,000 to 130,000 clones in the sample, less than 95% were seen once. Trimming took off 5 bases at V and 1 base at J, with 13 bases between the two ends. Germline CDR1 SGHNT, CDR2 YYREEE (reference sequence). The CDR3 has 15 amino acids. The chain couples TRBV5-4 to TRBJ1-3; a weak D match, TRBD1 (5 bases). The receptor's source is a human donor with active COVID-19. The donor label of this sample is uncertain. The sample consisted of peripheral blood. The CDR3 spells CASSLQTVSGNTIYF. CDR3 bases: TGTGCCAGCAGTTTGCAGACAGTATCTGGAAACACCATATATTTT.